The clone carrying this TCR beta chain has only one observation. The record originates from a study of cytomegalovirus exposure and HLA in healthy donors. Germline assignment: CDR1 KGHSH and CDR2 LQKENI. V was clipped by 1 base and J by 4 bases, with 11 bases between them. This CDR3 is built from 15 residues. PCR employed 60 Vbeta and 13 Jbeta primers. Generated by immunoSEQ multiplex PCR, the TCRdb table keeps only in-frame clones and is missing some. This repertoire shows 250,000 to 350,000 clones, around 86% found once; its top ten account for roughly 4%. The sequencing input was PBMCs. The clonotype comes from a man aged 35-49 years in good health and CMV-seropositive. The V gene is TRBV18, the J gene TRBJ2-1, with D tentatively TRBD2 (6 bases). CDR3 residues: CASSPRGLVYNEQFF. In nucleotides, the CDR3 is TGTGCCAGCTCACCACGGGGACTCGTATACAATGAGCAGTTCTTC.